The clone carrying this T cell receptor (beta chain) was detected many times. These data are taken from a study of regulatory T cells in long-lasting Graves disease. Investigators prepared the TCR beta libraries by applying iRepertoire HTBI primers and Arm-PCR of CDR3 regions. As processed by the authors: Samples collectively showed more than 55 TRBV and 14 TRBJ segments. MiXCR, applied by TCRdb to the multiplex PCR reads, yields one record per CDR3 protein. What appears here as the V and J calls and clone size reflects TCRdb's work, not the paper's. The top ten hold 15% to 20% of the sample, which has 440,000 or so distinct CDR3 sequences, about 15% seen once. Time point meaning: newly diagnosed GD, antithyroid drugs for less than 3 months. Extracted PBMC RNA gave rise to the TCR library. The CDR3 is 16 residues long. Germline values: CDR1 SGHTA, CDR2 FQGNSA. V was trimmed by 4 bases and J by 0 bases, leaving 12 bases between them.

This sample was shared with a second study, whose subject was T cells in Graves' hyperthyroidism and ophthalmopathy.

The sample consisted of peripheral blood mononuclear cells (PBMCs), taken at new diagnosis, from a patient treated with antithyroid drugs. The chain employs TRBV7-2 and TRBJ2-2, with D perhaps TRBD1 (5 bases). This receptor was taken from a woman aged 25 to 45 with Graves disease. CDR3 bases: TGTGCCAGCAGCTCCATTAAGGGGTCGAACACCGGGGAGCTGTTTTTT. Translation: CASSSIKGSNTGELFF.